This T cell receptor (beta chain) was identified in a study of cytomegalovirus exposure and HLA in healthy donors. The V gene's germline CDR1 is LNHDA and CDR2 SQIVND (reference sequence). Trimming removed 3 bases at V and 7 bases at J, with 13 bases between. The CDR3 runs 14 residues. Repertoires were generated with immunoSEQ multiplex PCR, while TCRdb's copy carries only in-frame clones and drops some. The table includes 130,000 or so clones, under 90% detected once. V is TRBV19 and J is TRBJ1-3; D ambiguous. Input material: PBMCs. The source of this sequence is a man in his thirties or forties in good health and CMV-seronegative. In DNA, the CDR3 is TGTGCCAGTAGTATGTCGAGCCCGCGGAACACCATATATTTT. Amino acids: CASSMSSPRNTIYF.